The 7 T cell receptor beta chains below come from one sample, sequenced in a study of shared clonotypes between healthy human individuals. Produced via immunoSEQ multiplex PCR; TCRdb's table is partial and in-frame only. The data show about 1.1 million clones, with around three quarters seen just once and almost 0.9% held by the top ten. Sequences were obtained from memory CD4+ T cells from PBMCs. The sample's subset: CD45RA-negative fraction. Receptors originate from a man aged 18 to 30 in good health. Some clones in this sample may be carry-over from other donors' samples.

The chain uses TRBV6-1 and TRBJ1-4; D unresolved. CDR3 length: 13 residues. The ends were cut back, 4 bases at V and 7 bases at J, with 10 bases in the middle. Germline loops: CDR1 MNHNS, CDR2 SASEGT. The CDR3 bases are TGTGCCAGCAGTGGCAAGAGTATTGAAAAACTGTTTTTT. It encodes CASSGKSIEKLFF.

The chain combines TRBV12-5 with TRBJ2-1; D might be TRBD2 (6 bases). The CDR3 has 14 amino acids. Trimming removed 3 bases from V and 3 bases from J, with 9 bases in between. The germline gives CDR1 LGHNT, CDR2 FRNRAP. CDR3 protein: CASGFGGDYNEQFF. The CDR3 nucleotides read TGTGCTAGTGGTTTCGGGGGAGACTACAATGAGCAGTTCTTC. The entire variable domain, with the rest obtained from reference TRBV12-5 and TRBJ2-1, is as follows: DARVTQTPRHKVTEMGQEVTMRCQPILGHNTVFWYRQTMMQGLELLAYFRNRAPLDDSGMPKDRFSAEMPDATLATLKIQPSEPRDSAVYFCASGFGGDYNEQFFGPGTRLTVL.

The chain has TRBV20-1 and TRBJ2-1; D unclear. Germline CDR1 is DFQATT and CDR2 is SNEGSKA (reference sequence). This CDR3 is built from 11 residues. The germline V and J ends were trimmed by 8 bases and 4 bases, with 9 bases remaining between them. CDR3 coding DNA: TGCAGTACCCCGGATTACAATGAGCAGTTCTTC. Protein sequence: CSTPDYNEQFF.

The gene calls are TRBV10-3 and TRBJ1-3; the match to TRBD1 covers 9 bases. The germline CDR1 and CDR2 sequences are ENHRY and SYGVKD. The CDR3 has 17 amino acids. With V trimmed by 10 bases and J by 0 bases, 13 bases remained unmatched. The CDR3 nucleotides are TGTGCCACCAGACAGGGGGTCACAGCGAGCTCTGGAAACACCATATATTTT. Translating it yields CATRQGVTASSGNTIYF.

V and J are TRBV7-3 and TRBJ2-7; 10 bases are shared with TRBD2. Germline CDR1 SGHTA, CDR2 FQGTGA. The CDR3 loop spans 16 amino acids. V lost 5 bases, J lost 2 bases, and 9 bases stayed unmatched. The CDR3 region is CASSLAGTSAAYEQYF. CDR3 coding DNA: TGTGCCAGCAGCCTTGCCGGGACTAGCGCCGCCTACGAGCAGTACTTC.

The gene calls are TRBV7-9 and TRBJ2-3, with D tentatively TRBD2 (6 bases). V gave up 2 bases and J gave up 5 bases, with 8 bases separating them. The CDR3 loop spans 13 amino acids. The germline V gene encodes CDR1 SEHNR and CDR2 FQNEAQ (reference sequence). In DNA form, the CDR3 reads TGTGCCAGCAGCTTAATGGGACTAGATACGCAGTATTTT. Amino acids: CASSLMGLDTQYF.

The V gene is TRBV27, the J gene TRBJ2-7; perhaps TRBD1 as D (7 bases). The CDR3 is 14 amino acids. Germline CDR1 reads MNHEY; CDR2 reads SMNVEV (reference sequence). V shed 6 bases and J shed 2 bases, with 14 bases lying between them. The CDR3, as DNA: TGTGCCAGCAGCAGGCGGGACAGAGCCTACGAGCAGTACTTC. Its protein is CASSRRDRAYEQYF.